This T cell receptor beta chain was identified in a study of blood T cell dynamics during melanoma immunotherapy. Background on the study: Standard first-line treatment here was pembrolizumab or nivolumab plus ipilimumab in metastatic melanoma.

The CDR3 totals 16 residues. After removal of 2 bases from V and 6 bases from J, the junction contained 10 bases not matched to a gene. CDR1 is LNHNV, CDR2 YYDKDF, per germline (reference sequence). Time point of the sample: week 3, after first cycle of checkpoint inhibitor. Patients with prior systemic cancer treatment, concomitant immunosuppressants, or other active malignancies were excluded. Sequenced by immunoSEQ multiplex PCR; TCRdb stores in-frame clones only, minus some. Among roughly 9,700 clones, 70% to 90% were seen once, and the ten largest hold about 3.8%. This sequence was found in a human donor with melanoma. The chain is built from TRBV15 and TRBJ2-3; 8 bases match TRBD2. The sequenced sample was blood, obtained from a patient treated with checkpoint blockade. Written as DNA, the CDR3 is TGTGCCACCAGCAGATCCAGGGGACTAGGAGGGGATACGCAGTATTTT. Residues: CATSRSRGLGGDTQYF.